Here is one T cell receptor beta chain with its context. Per the original data handling: The assay estimated nucleated cells by amplifying reference gene primers. Profiling relied on immunoSEQ multiplex PCR, and the TCRdb table lists in-frame clones only, not all of them. The V and J calls and clone size are taken from that table; D and trimming were inferred from the DNA. This table has a few hundred thousand clones, roughly 87% appearing once. The CDR3 is 14 residues long. From germline, CDR1 is GTSNPN and CDR2 SVGIG (reference sequence). V was cut by 0 bases and J by 2 bases, with 8 bases left in between. This entry is derived from a study of blood T cell repertoires in COVID-19. Study-wide context: The samples span acute and convalescent COVID-19 from the United States, Italy and Spain.

The sample consisted of PBMCs or T cells enriched from blood (not recorded which). The receptor was derived from a woman between 18 and 29 years old who had recovered from COVID-19. The chain recombines TRBV30 with TRBJ1-5; D may be TRBD1 (5 bases). CDR3 amino acids: CAWSVGRGNQPQHF. The DNA of the CDR3 is TGTGCCTGGAGTGTAGGCAGGGGCAATCAGCCCCAGCATTTT.